The sample holds a few counts of the clone carrying this T cell receptor (beta chain). The sample is drawn from a study of blood T cell repertoires in COVID-19. Looking at the study overall: Collection of acute and convalescent COVID-19 samples took place in the United States, Italy and Spain.

Participant-given clinical history determined each cohort assignment. Donors of Cohort 3 who recovered were those that had two negative PCRs, clearance, or symptom resolution. Per germline, CDR1 LNHDA and CDR2 SQIVND (reference sequence). This CDR3 has 15 amino acids. Trimming took off 5 bases at V and 0 bases at J, with 14 bases between the two ends. The method was immunoSEQ multiplex PCR; TCRdb's version includes in-frame clones alone and lacks a portion of them. The profile shows over 200,000 clones, approximately 84% of them singletons. This clonotype was obtained from a man younger than 30 who had recovered from COVID-19. The chain couples TRBV19 to TRBJ2-7; tentatively, D is TRBD1 (5 bases). The sample taken for sequencing was PBMCs or T cells enriched from blood (not recorded which). In nucleotides, the CDR3 is TGTGCCAGTAGTGCGGCAAGGACAAGCTCCTACGAGCAGTACTTC. Translation gives CASSAARTSSYEQYF. Full variable domain (outside the CDR3, taken from reference TRBV19 and TRBJ2-7): DGGITQSPKYLFRKEGQNVTLSCEQNLNHDAMYWYRQDPGQGLRLIYYSQIVNDFQKGDIAEGYSVSREKKESFPLTVTSAQKNPTAFYLCASSAARTSSYEQYFGPGTRLTVT.